The 20 T cell receptor beta chains below come from one sample, sequenced in a study of PD-L1 blockade in urothelial cancer. This sample's time point: peripheral blood 6 weeks after treatment start. Profiled with immunoSEQ multiplex PCR; TCRdb holds only in-frame clones, not every one. The data show 120,000 or so clones, 86% seen once. Sequenced here: PBMCs, sampled around atezolizumab (anti-PD-L1) treatment. These TCRs come from a man aged 50 to 60 with urothelial cancer.

The CDR3 DNA reads as TGTGCCAGCAGCATCCCAGACCCCTCCCTGGGCCACAATGAGCAGTTCTTC. It specifies CASSIPDPSLGHNEQFF. This rearrangement joins TRBV7-9 to TRBJ2-1; D remains ambiguous. The V and J ends lost 5 bases and 5 bases respectively, with 22 bases between them. The CDR3 has 17 residues. Germline CDR1 is SEHNR and CDR2 is FQNEAQ (reference sequence).

This chain joins TRBV5-4 and TRBJ1-4; D is unclear. This CDR3 is built from 12 residues. CDR1 and CDR2 (germline): SGHNT, YYREEE (reference sequence). The V end was cut by 3 bases, the J end by 7 bases, with 7 bases between. The CDR3 coding sequence is TGTGCCAGCAGCTGGCCAGGTGAAAAACTGTTTTTT. This translates into CASSWPGEKLFF.

This clone was observed a few times. This chain connects TRBV18 to TRBJ1-1; perhaps TRBD1 as D (6 bases). V lost 2 bases, J lost 6 bases, and 16 bases lay in between. The CDR3 is made up of 15 amino acids. Germline loops: CDR1 KGHSH, CDR2 LQKENI. The CDR3 loop is CASSPSNVAGAEAFF. The CDR3, as DNA: TGTGCCAGCTCACCAAGTAATGTGGCAGGGGCTGAAGCTTTCTTT.

The chain couples TRBV4-2 to TRBJ2-7, with 8 bases fitting TRBD1. The J segment lost 1 base and the V segment lost 5 bases, leaving 7 bases of the junction unmatched. The CDR3 is made up of 15 amino acids. Germline V gene sequence: CDR1 LGHNA, CDR2 YNFKEQ. The CDR3 sequence: CASSGTGTGSYEQYF. CDR3 nucleotide sequence: TGTGCCAGCAGCGGGACCGGGACAGGTTCCTACGAGCAGTACTTC.

The rearrangement links TRBV7-9 to TRBJ2-2; D remains unclear. Germline V gives CDR1 SEHNR, CDR2 FQNEAQ (reference sequence). V lost 3 bases and J lost 6, with 5 bases in between. The CDR3 has 12 amino acids. The CDR3 sequence: CASSFSSGELFF. The CDR3 bases are TGTGCCAGCAGCTTCTCCTCCGGGGAGCTGTTTTTT.

CDR3 sequence reads: CASSWGGNEKLFF. The CDR3 DNA is TGTGCCTCGTCGTGGGGGGGAAATGAAAAACTGTTTTTT. The V gene is TRBV18, the J gene TRBJ1-4; D may be TRBD1 (5 bases). The CDR3 length is 13 residues. Germline V gene lookup returns CDR1 KGHSH and CDR2 LQKENI. V lost 11 bases to trimming and J lost 5 bases, with 15 bases between them.

The chain is built from TRBV28 and TRBJ2-7, with 10 bases identical to TRBD2. Germline trimming cut 8 bases from V and 2 bases from J; bases unmatched to any gene: 6. This CDR3 comprises 14 residues. CDR1 MDHEN and CDR2 SYDVKM come from the germline V gene. CDR3 protein: CASGASGSAYEQYF. CDR3 sequence (DNA): TGTGCCAGCGGGGCTAGCGGGAGCGCCTACGAGCAGTACTTC.

The gene calls are TRBV6-1 and TRBJ2-7; TRBD2 matches at 8 bases. The CDR3 runs 16 residues. V dropped 2 bases and J dropped 4; count of bases not matched to a gene: 10. Germline loops: CDR1 MNHNS, CDR2 SASEGT. CDR3 nucleotide sequence: TGTGCCAGCAGTGAAAGAGCCGGGACTAGACGATACGAGCAGTACTTC. As protein: CASSERAGTRRYEQYF.

This clone was detected once. The gene calls are TRBV28 and TRBJ1-3, with TRBD1 matching 7 bases. Germline V CDR1 and CDR2: MDHEN, SYDVKM. The CDR3 has 13 residues. The V and J ends lost 8 bases and 4 bases, in that order; junction bases with no gene match: 5. Here the CDR3 reads CASLDRAGNTIYF. DNA of the CDR3: TGTGCCAGCCTCGACAGGGCCGGAAACACCATATATTTT.

This sequence joins TRBV29-1 and TRBJ2-7, with 8 nucleotides matching TRBD1. Losses at the gene ends were 5 bases for V and 3 bases for J; bases not matched to a gene: 6. The CDR3 loop spans 13 amino acids. CDR1 and CDR2 from the germline V gene are SQVTM and ANQGSEA. The CDR3: CSVRTGKGYEQYF. In DNA form, the CDR3 reads TGCAGCGTTCGGACAGGGAAAGGCTACGAGCAGTACTTC.

V is TRBV27 and J is TRBJ1-5, with D perhaps matching TRBD1 (6 bases). Germline V gives CDR1 MNHEY, CDR2 SMNVEV (reference sequence). The CDR3 consists of 15 residues. V lost 4 bases and J 7 bases, leaving 17 bases between the germline ends. The CDR3 loop reads CASSSYTGTHQPQHF. CDR3 bases: TGTGCCAGCAGTTCCTATACAGGGACACACCAGCCCCAGCATTTT.

The chain has TRBV6-5 and TRBJ2-4; the match to TRBD1 covers 8 bases. CDR3 length: 13 residues. The V segment lost 6 bases and the J segment 8 bases; nucleotides outside the gene matches: 6. The germline CDR1 and CDR2 sequences are MNHEY and SVGAGI. The chain's CDR3 is CASSRDRSHIQYF. In DNA form, the CDR3 reads TGTGCCAGCAGCCGGGACAGGTCACACATTCAGTACTTC.

V and J are TRBV18 and TRBJ2-3; possible D gene TRBD2, 5 bases. Trimming shortened V by 3 bases and J by 5 bases, and 6 bases separated the two germline ends. The CDR3 has 12 amino acids. Germline V gives CDR1 KGHSH, CDR2 LQKENI. Here the CDR3 reads CASSPGGDTQYF. The CDR3 nucleotides read TGTGCCAGCTCACCTGGAGGAGATACGCAGTATTTT.

The chain uses TRBV10-3 and TRBJ1-2; possible D gene TRBD1, 6 bases. Germline lookup yields CDR1 ENHRY and CDR2 SYGVKD. The CDR3 is 13 amino acids. Trimming cost V 3 bases and J 7 bases, with 12 bases left between them. CDR3 sequence: CAISEQGSGGYTF. DNA of the CDR3: TGTGCCATCAGTGAACAGGGTTCGGGTGGCTACACCTTC.

This sequence joins TRBV11-3 and TRBJ2-3, with 10 bases fitting TRBD2. V was clipped by 5 bases and J by 1 base; unmatched bases: 9. Germline lookup yields CDR1 SGHNT and CDR2 YENEEA. The CDR3 is 17 residues long. The CDR3 DNA reads as TGTGCCAGCAGCCGCCGTTCCGGGACTAGCGGCACAGATACGCAGTATTTT. Translation gives CASSRRSGTSGTDTQYF.

V is TRBV5-8 and J is TRBJ1-4, with TRBD1 matching over 9 bases. After removal of 4 bases from V and 2 bases from J, the junction contained 9 bases not matched to a gene. Looked up from germline, CDR1 is SGHTS and CDR2 is YDEGEE. This CDR3 spans 17 amino acids. The CDR3 coding sequence is TGTGCCAGCAGCGTGGGACAGGGCGCCATGACTAATGAAAAACTGTTTTTT. Translated: CASSVGQGAMTNEKLFF. Variable domain in full (rest from reference TRBV5-8 and TRBJ1-4): EAGVTQSPTHLIKTRGQQATLRCSPISGHTSVYWYQQALGLGLQFLLWYDEGEERNRGNFPPRFSGRQFPNYSSELNVNALELEDSALYLCASSVGQGAMTNEKLFFGSGTQLSVL.

The chain is built from TRBV18 and TRBJ2-5, with TRBD1 matching over 8 bases. Germline V gene data show CDR1 as KGHSH and CDR2 as LQKENI. CDR3 length equals 14 residues. The ends lost 4 bases at V and 3 bases at J; junction bases unmatched: 4. In DNA form, the CDR3 reads TGTGCCAGCTCACGGACAGGGCGGAAAGAGACCCAGTACTTC. This gives the protein CASSRTGRKETQYF.

The table lists this clone with a count of one. The CDR3 loop is CASRATGRNTIYF. The CDR3 bases are TGTGCCAGCAGAGCGACAGGGAGGAACACCATATATTTT. The chain carries TRBV6-1 and TRBJ1-3, with 7 bases identical to TRBD1. This CDR3 has 13 residues. The germline CDR1 and CDR2 sequences are MNHNS and SASEGT. V gave up 6 bases and J gave up 7 bases; unmatched junction bases: 6.

The CDR3 sequence is CASSLSAGGIQAFF. Here the CDR3 DNA reads TGTGCCAGCAGTTTATCGGCGGGCGGCATTCAAGCTTTCTTT. The chain recombines TRBV28 with TRBJ1-1, with D uncertain. V was cut by 1 base and J by 9 bases, with 15 bases left in between. CDR1 and CDR2 from the germline V gene are MDHEN and SYDVKM. The CDR3 has 14 amino acids.

The rearrangement joins TRBV5-1 to TRBJ2-1; TRBD2 matches at 14 bases. Losses at the gene ends were 3 bases for V and 0 bases for J; bases not matched to a gene: 8. CDR1 and CDR2 (germline): SGHRS, YFSETQ. The CDR3 sequence is 19 residues long. CDR3 amino acids: CASSSTSGRARGSYNEQFF. The CDR3 coding sequence is TGCGCCAGCAGCTCGACTAGCGGGAGGGCCAGGGGCTCCTACAATGAGCAGTTCTTC.